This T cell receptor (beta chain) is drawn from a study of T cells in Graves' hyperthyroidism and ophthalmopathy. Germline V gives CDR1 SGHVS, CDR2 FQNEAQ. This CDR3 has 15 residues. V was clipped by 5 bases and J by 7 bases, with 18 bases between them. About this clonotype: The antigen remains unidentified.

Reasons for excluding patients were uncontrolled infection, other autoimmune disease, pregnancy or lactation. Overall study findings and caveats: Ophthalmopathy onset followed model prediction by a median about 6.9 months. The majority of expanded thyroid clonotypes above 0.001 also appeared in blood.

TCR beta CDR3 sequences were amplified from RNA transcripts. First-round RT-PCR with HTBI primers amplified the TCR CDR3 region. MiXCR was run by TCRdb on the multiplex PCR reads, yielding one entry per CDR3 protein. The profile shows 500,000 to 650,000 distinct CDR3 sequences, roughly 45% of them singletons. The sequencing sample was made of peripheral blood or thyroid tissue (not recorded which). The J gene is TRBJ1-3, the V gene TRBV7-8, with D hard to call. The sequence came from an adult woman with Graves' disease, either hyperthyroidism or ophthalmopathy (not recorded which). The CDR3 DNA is TGTGCCAGCAGCCACCAGTCCCGCCAGGAGAACACCATATATTTT. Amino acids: CASSHQSRQENTIYF.